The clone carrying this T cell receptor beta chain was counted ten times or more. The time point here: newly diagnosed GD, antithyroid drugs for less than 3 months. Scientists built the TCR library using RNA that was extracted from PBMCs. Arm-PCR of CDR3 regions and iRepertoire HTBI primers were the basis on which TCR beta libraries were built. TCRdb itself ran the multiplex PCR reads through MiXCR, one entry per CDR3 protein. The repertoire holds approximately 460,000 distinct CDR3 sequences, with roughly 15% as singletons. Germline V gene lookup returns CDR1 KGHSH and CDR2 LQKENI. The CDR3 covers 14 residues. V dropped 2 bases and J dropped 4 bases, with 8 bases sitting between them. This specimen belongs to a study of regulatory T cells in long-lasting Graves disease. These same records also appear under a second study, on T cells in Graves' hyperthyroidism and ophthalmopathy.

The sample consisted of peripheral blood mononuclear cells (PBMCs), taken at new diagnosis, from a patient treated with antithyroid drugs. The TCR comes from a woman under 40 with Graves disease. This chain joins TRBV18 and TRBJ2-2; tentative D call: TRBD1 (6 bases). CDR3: CASSPTGTTGELFF. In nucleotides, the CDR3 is TGTGCCAGCTCACCAACAGGGACCACCGGGGAGCTGTTTTTT.